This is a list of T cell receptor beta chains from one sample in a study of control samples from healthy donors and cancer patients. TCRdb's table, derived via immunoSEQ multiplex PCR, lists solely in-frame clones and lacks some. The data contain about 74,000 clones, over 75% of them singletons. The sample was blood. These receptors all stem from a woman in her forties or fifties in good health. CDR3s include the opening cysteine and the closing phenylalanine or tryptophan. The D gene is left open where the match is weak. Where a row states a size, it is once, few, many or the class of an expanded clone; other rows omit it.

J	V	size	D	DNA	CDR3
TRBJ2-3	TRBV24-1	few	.	TGTGCCACCAGTGATTTTGGCACAGATACGCAGTATTTT	CATSDFGTDTQYF
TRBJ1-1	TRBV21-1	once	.	TGTGCCAGCAGCAAAGGACAGAACACTGAAGCTTTCTTT	CASSKGQNTEAFF
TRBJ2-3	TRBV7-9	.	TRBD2	TGTGCCAGCAGCTTAGATCTAGCGGGGGGCACTTCAGATACGCAGTATTTT	CASSLDLAGGTSDTQYF
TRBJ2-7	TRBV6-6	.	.	TGTGCCAGCAGCGGGATCAGGGACTACGAGCAGTACTTC	CASSGIRDYEQYF
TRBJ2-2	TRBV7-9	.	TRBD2	TGTGCCAGCAGCCGCACCTCCCTCGGGGGGGTCGGGGAGCTGTTTTTT	CASSRTSLGGVGELFF
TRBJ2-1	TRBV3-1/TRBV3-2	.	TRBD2	TGTGCCAGCAGCCAAATAGGGACTAGGTACAATGAGCAGTTCTTC	CASSQIGTRYNEQFF
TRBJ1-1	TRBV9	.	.	TGTGCCAGCAGCCCAGCCGGGGGTGGGGTGTTATACACTGAAGCTTTCTTT	CASSPAGGGVLYTEAFF
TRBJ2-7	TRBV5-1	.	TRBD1	TGCGCCAGCAGCTTGGGACAGGGAATAACCTACGAGCAGTACTTC	CASSLGQGITYEQYF
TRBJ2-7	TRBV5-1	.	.	TGCGCCAGCAGCGGGGGACGCACAAACGAGCAGTACTTC	CASSGGRTNEQYF
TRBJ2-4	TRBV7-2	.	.	TGTGCCAGCAGCTTAGCGACGGGGGCGGCAAACATTCAGTACTTC	CASSLATGAANIQYF
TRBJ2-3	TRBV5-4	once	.	TGTGCCAGCAGCCAGGCCTCCCTGGGAGATACGCAGTATTTT	CASSQASLGDTQYF
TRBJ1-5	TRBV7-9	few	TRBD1	TGTGCCAGCAGCTTGGGGACAGGAGGGGTGGATCAGCCCCAGCATTTT	CASSLGTGGVDQPQHF
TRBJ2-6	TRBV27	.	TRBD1	TGTGCCAGCAGTTTCCAGGGGGCGCTGCCCGGGGCCAACGTCCTGACTTTC	CASSFQGALPGANVLTF
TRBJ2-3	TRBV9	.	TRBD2	TGTGCCAGCAGCGCCCCCTTGGGACTAGCGGGGACAGATACGCAGTATTTT	CASSAPLGLAGTDTQYF
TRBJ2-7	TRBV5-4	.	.	TGTGCCAGCAGTCCCGAGCGGGCGGTCCCCTACGAGCAGTACTTC	CASSPERAVPYEQYF
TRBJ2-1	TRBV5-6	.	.	TGTGCCAGCAGCTTCTCCCTATCGAGCTCCTACAATGAGCAGTTCTTC	CASSFSLSSSYNEQFF
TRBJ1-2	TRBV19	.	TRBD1	TGTGCCAGTTGGCAGGGGGACTCTGGCTACACCTTC	CASWQGDSGYTF
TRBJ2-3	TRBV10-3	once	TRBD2	TGTGCCATCGGGGAGGGGACCCTCACAGATACGCAGTATTTT	CAIGEGTLTDTQYF
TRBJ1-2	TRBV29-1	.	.	TGCAGCGTTGGGGGAAGCGGCTATGGCTACACCTTC	CSVGGSGYGYTF
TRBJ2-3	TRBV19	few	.	TGTGCCAGTCAGGAGGGTCCAACGCAGTATTTT	CASQEGPTQYF
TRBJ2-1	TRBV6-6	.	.	TGTGCCAGCTGGCACAGGGACAATGAGCAGTTCTTC	CASWHRDNEQFF
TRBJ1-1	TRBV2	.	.	TGTGCCAGACAAATTAGTAACACTGAAGCTTTCTTT	CARQISNTEAFF
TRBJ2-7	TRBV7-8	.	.	TGTGCCAGCAGCTTTAATCCAGGGGACGAGCAGTACTTC	CASSFNPGDEQYF
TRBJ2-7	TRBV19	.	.	TGTGCCAGTAGTATAGGGGCAGCCACCACCTACGAGCAGTACTTC	CASSIGAATTYEQYF
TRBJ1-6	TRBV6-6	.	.	TGTGCCAGCAGCCCGGGTTATCGCTCACCCCTCCACTTT	CASSPGYRSPLHF
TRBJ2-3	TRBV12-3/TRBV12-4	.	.	TGTGCCACCCGGGGTATCACAGATACGCAGTATTTT	CATRGITDTQYF
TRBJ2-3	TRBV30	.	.	TGTGCCTGGAGTGGGACGGGCAGTGCAGATACGCAGTATTTT	CAWSGTGSADTQYF
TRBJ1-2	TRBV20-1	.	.	TGCAGTGCTGCCGGGACAACCATCTACACCTTC	CSAAGTTIYTF
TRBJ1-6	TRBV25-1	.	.	TGTGCCAGCTCAGGCTCGGGCGGATTATCACCCCTCCACTTT	CASSGSGGLSPLHF
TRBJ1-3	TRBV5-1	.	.	TGCGCCAGCAGCGTGGACCCGGGGGGAAACACCATATATTTT	CASSVDPGGNTIYF
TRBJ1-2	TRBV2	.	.	TGTGCCAGCAGGGGAGACAGTTATGGCTACACCTTC	CASRGDSYGYTF
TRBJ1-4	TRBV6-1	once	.	TGTGCCAGCAGTGAAATAGGGTCTCTCGGAGAAAAACTGTTTTTT	CASSEIGSLGEKLFF
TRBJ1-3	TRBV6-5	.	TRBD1	TGTGCCAGCAGTCCCTCCTTTACAGGGGGCAAAACCATATATTTT	CASSPSFTGGKTIYF
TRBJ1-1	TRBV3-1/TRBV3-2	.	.	TGTGCCAGCAGCCAAGGGCAGAACACTGAAGCTTTCTTT	CASSQGQNTEAFF
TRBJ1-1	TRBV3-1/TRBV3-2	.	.	TGTGCCAGCAGCCAATCACGGTCTAACACTGAAGCTTTCTTT	CASSQSRSNTEAFF
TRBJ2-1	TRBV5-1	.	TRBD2	TGCGCCAGCAGCTTTTTTAGCGGGGACAATAGCGATGAGCAGTTCTTC	CASSFFSGDNSDEQFF
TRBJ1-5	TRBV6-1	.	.	TGTGCCAGCAGTGAATCGTGGGGCCCCAATCAGCCCCAGCATTTT	CASSESWGPNQPQHF
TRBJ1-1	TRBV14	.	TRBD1	TGTGCCAGCAGCCAAGAGGGGACAGGCTTGTTTGCTACTGAAGCTTTCTTT	CASSQEGTGLFATEAFF
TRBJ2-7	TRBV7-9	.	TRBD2	TGTGCCAGCAGCTTAGAGCGGGGGGACTCCTACGAGCAGTACTTC	CASSLERGDSYEQYF
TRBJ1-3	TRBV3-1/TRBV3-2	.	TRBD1	TGTGCCAGCAGTCTACAGGGGGAGGACACCATATATTTT	CASSLQGEDTIYF